This T cell receptor beta chain was recovered during a study of beta chain features in type 1 diabetes. Study as a whole: Healthy donors and patients showed comparable age, gender and cell yields.

Investigators reverse transcribed all isolated RNA, so they sequenced expressed TCRB transcripts. This table comes from immunoSEQ multiplex PCR, and its TCRdb copy is limited to in-frame clones, with some not included. The sample includes over 500,000 clones, less than 20% seen only once; the top ten take approximately 0.099%. This clone has a handful of counts. The CDR3 runs to 14 residues. V lost 4 bases to trimming and J lost 2 bases, with 12 bases between them. Germline CDR1 SGHRS, CDR2 YFSETQ. Sequenced: naive CD4+ T cells from blood. The receptor was isolated from a man between 18 and 29 years old in good health. The J gene is TRBJ2-5, the V gene TRBV5-1; a possible D gene is TRBD1 (6 bases). CDR3 amino acids: CASSPSGVQETQYF. Here the CDR3 DNA reads TGCGCCAGCAGCCCCTCAGGGGTGCAAGAGACCCAGTACTTC.